The clone carrying this T cell receptor (beta chain) was detected only once. What it recognizes is unknown. Repertoires were generated with immunoSEQ multiplex PCR, while TCRdb's copy carries only in-frame clones and drops some. This sample has about 120,000 clones, with nearly 80% found just once. The data are from a study of radiotherapy plus CTLA-4 blockade in lung cancer. Overall study results and limits: Early shifts in blood T cell clones, with interferon-beta, reportedly predicted response best. Expansion of tumor-derived TCR clones was observed in blood after radiotherapy plus ipilimumab.

The study gave focal radiation plus ipilimumab CTLA-4 blockade to patients with chemo-refractory metastatic non-small-cell lung cancer. The input for sequencing was peripheral blood, taken from a patient treated with radiotherapy plus ipilimumab. This receptor was taken from a human donor with non-small cell lung cancer who had a partial response to radiotherapy plus ipilimumab.

Here the CDR3 reads CASSSPGTLDQPQHF. The CDR3 DNA is TGTGCCAGCAGCTCTCCCGGGACACTAGATCAGCCCCAGCATTTT. The V and J genes are TRBV6-1 and TRBJ1-5, with D maybe TRBD1 (6 bases). V lost 6 bases and J lost 5, with 17 bases in between. The germline V gene encodes CDR1 MNHNS and CDR2 SASEGT. This CDR3 spans 15 amino acids.